This TCR beta chain derives from a study of blood T cells in healthy people across ages. V was trimmed by 4 bases and J by 3 bases, leaving 16 bases between them. Germline V gene sequence: CDR1 LGHDT, CDR2 YNNKEL (reference sequence). This CDR3 has 15 amino acids. Then a second PCR, running roughly 7 to 11 cycles, was carried out with a sample-barcoded 5' primer and a J-beta primer mix. TCRdb re-called the 5' RACE reads with MiXCR, one entry per CDR3 protein. The data contain over 500,000 distinct CDR3 sequences, over 40% of them seen just once; the ten biggest clones take up roughly 13%. Note on this clonotype: Its antigen is not identified.

Study-level results: Diversity of TCR beta correlated strongly with naive T cell percentage.

What was sequenced was blood. The J gene is TRBJ2-7, the V gene TRBV3-1; D gene unclear. This receptor was taken from a woman of 80 years or more in good health. The CDR3 DNA follows: TGTGCCAGCAGCCCACAAGGAGACCTCCTCTACGAGCAGTACTTC. Translation: CASSPQGDLLYEQYF.